One and the same sample provided the 11 T cell receptor beta chains below, sequenced in a study of technical replicates of blood from a few donors. The table came from immunoSEQ multiplex PCR; TCRdb's copy has only in-frame clones and leaves some out. The sample shows roughly 70,000 clones, roughly 97% of them seen only once. The material sequenced was T cells isolated from PBMCs. The receptors come from a human donor in good health.

The chain couples TRBV7-9 to TRBJ2-1, with 7 bases lining up with TRBD2. V gave up 2 bases and J gave up 4 bases; unmatched junction bases: 5. Germline V gene sequence: CDR1 SEHNR, CDR2 FQNEAQ (reference sequence). The CDR3 is 15 residues long. The CDR3 protein is CASSLTLAEYNEQFF. The DNA of the CDR3 is TGTGCCAGCAGCTTAACCCTAGCGGAGTACAATGAGCAGTTCTTC.

The chain combines TRBV7-9 with TRBJ1-1; no clear D. Germline CDR1 SEHNR, CDR2 FQNEAQ (reference sequence). The CDR3 contains 14 residues. Trimming cost V 1 base and J 3 bases, with 9 bases left between them. Here the CDR3 reads CASSLDLTYTEAFF. As DNA, the CDR3 is TGTGCCAGCAGCTTAGACCTAACGTACACTGAAGCTTTCTTT.

The chain combines TRBV4-1 with TRBJ2-2; possible D gene TRBD2, 6 bases. V lost 1 base and J 7 bases, leaving 10 bases between the germline ends. The germline gives CDR1 MGHRA, CDR2 YSYEKL. CDR3 size: 14 residues. The CDR3 reads CASSQVGGGGELFF. DNA for the CDR3: TGCGCCAGCAGCCAAGTTGGGGGAGGCGGGGAGCTGTTTTTT.

The chain has TRBV5-6 and TRBJ1-2; tentative D call: TRBD1 (6 bases). The germline V gene has CDR1 SGHDT and CDR2 YYEEEE. The ends were cut back, 1 base at V and 3 bases at J, with 7 bases in the middle. This CDR3 spans 13 amino acids. CDR3 DNA sequence: TGTGCCAGCAGCTTGTACAGGGACTATGGCTACACCTTC. It translates to CASSLYRDYGYTF.

This clone has only one observation. V usage is TRBV7-2 and J usage is TRBJ2-2; D perhaps matches TRBD2 (6 bases). The CDR3 has 19 amino acids. Deletions cut 2 bases from V and 3 bases from J, with 22 bases between. Per the germline V gene, CDR1 is SGHTA and CDR2 is FQGNSA. The CDR3 loop is CASSLTPSSGGAHTGELFF. CDR3 nucleotides: TGTGCCAGCAGCTTAACCCCGAGTTCCGGGGGAGCGCACACCGGGGAGCTGTTTTTT.

This clone was observed a single time. This sequence joins TRBV6-6 and TRBJ2-5; 7 nucleotides agree with TRBD2. This CDR3 contains 14 residues. CDR1 is MNHNY, CDR2 SVGAGI, per germline (reference sequence). V lost 7 bases and J lost 1; bases outside the gene matches: 6. The CDR3 is CASMSSGIQETQYF. As DNA, the CDR3 is TGTGCCAGCATGTCTAGCGGAATCCAAGAGACCCAGTACTTC.

The chain couples TRBV27 to TRBJ2-3; D is perhaps TRBD1 (5 bases). In germline, CDR1 is MNHEY, CDR2 SMNVEV (reference sequence). The CDR3 has 15 residues. Deletions cut 5 bases from V and 2 bases from J, with 14 bases between. Here the CDR3 reads CASSRGPYNTDTQYF. The CDR3 DNA reads TGTGCCAGCAGTAGGGGCCCCTATAACACAGATACGCAGTATTTT.

This sequence joins TRBV11-3 and TRBJ2-5, with D unresolved. The CDR3 is 13 residues long. Germline loops: CDR1 SGHNT, CDR2 YENEEA. The V and J ends lost 2 bases and 3 bases respectively, with 7 bases between them. The CDR3 DNA is TGTGCCAGCAGCTTAAACAGAAAAGAGACCCAGTACTTC. Its translation is CASSLNRKETQYF.

The chain uses TRBV2 and TRBJ1-2; maybe TRBD1 (5 bases). The CDR3 length is 12 residues. V gave up 6 bases and J gave up 3 bases, with 8 bases separating them. The germline V gene has CDR1 SNHLY and CDR2 FYNNEI. The DNA for the CDR3 is TGTGCCAGCAGAGGACACTACTATGGCTACACCTTC. Translated, it gives CASRGHYYGYTF.

In this sample, this clone turned up once. V and J are TRBV27 and TRBJ2-1; 8 bases map to TRBD1. The germline gives CDR1 MNHEY, CDR2 SMNVEV (reference sequence). J lost 6 bases, V lost 6 bases, and 4 bases had no gene match. There are 13 residues in the CDR3. The CDR3 region has the DNA TGTGCCAGCAGGCGACAGGGGAGCAATGAGCAGTTCTTC. It encodes CASRRQGSNEQFF.

This chain uses TRBV27 with TRBJ1-5, with D possibly matching TRBD1 (6 bases). Germline V gene data show CDR1 as MNHEY and CDR2 as SMNVEV (reference sequence). The CDR3 has 13 amino acids. V was trimmed by 8 bases and J by 3 bases, leaving 11 bases between them. In DNA, the CDR3 is TGTGCCAGCGGACAGATTACCAATCAGCCCCAGCATTTT. This sequence encodes CASGQITNQPQHF.